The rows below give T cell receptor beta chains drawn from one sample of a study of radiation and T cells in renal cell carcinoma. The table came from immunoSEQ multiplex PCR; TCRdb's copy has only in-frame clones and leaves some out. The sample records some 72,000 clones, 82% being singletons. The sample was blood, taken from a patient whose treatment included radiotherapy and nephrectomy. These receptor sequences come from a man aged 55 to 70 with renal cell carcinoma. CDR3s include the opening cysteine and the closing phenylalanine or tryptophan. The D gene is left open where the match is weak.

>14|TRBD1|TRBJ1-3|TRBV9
CASSVPGQGNTIYF
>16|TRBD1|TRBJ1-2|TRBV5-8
CASSSDGTGEIYGYTF
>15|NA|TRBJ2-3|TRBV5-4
CASSAPESGADTQYF
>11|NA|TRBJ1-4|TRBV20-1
CSARTPEKLFF
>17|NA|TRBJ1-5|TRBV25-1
CASSEFSGPGVNQPQHF
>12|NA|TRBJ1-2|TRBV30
CAWNRRIGGYTF
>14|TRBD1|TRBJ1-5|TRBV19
CASSNTGVNQPQHF
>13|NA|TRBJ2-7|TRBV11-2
CASSLLRVHEQYF
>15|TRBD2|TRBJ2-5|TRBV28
CASSPPTSGEETQYF
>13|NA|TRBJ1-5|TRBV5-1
CARRIAEDQPQHF
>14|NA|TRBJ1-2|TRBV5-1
CASSWDSSAPGYTF
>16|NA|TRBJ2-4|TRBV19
CASSDGSVPGKNIQYF
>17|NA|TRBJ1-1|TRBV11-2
CASSFPGFLSRNTEAFF
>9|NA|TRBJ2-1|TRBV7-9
CAFGAEQFF
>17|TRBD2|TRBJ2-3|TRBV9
CASSPSRAGTSTDTQYF
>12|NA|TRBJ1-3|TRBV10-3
CARSESGNTIYF
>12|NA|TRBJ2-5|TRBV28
CASSKSRQTQYF
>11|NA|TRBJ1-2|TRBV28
CASSRGYGYTF
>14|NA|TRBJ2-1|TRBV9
CASSVGGSYNEQFF
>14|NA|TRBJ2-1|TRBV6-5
CASRGPQSSNEQFF
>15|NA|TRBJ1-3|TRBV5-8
CASRPGTATGNTIYF
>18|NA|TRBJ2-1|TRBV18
CASSPGLRFGSSYNEQFF
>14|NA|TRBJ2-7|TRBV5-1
CASSLEGHRYEQYF
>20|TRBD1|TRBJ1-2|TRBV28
CASSLFDPGQGGTGAYGYTF
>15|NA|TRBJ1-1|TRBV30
CAWSAGGSANTEAFF
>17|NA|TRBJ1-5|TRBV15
CATSTPTGGAEDQPQHF
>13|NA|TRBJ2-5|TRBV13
CASSNEYRETQYF
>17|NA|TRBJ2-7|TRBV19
CASSILGVEQAVYEQYF
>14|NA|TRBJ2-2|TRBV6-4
CASSDSGHTGELFF
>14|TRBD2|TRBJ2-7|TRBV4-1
CASSQGLAGREQYF
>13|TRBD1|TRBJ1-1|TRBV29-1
CSVEYDRGTEAFF